This T cell receptor beta chain is from a study of blood T cell repertoires in COVID-19. Measured with immunoSEQ multiplex PCR; TCRdb has only the in-frame clones, and not every one. The sample records 160,000 or so clones, around 83% being singletons. V gave up 0 bases and J gave up 0 bases, with 9 bases separating them. Germline V CDR1 and CDR2: LGHNA, YSLEER. The length of the CDR3 is 16 residues. The receptor was isolated from a man aged 35-49 years with acute or convalescent COVID-19. Sequenced input: peripheral blood. The chain joins TRBV4-3 to TRBJ1-3; no definite D call. CDR3 in amino acids: CASSQEAASSGNTIYF. The CDR3 nucleotides read TGCGCCAGCAGCCAAGAAGCCGCGAGCTCTGGAAACACCATATATTTT.